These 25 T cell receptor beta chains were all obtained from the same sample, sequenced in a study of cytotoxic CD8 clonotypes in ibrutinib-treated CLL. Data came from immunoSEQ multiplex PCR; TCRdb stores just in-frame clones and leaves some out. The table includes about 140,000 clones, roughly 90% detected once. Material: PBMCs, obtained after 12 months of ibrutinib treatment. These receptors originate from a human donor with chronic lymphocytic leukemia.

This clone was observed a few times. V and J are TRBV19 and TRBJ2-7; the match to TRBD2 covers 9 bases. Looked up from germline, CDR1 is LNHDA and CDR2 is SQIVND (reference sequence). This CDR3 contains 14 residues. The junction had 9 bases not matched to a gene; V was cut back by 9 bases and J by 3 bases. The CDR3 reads CASASGRWNYEQYF. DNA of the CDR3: TGTGCCAGCGCAAGCGGGAGGTGGAACTACGAGCAGTACTTC.

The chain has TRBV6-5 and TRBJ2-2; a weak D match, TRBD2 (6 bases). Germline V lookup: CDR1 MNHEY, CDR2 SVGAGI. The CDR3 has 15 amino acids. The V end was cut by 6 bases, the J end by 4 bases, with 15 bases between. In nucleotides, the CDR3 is TGTGCCAGCAGGGCTACTAGCTTGGGCACCGGGGAGCTGTTTTTT. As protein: CASRATSLGTGELFF.

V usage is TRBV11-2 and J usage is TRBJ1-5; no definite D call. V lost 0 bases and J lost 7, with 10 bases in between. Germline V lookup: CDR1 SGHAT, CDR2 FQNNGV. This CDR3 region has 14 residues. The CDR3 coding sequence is TGTGCCAGCAGCTTAGATCGATGGAAGCAGCCCCAGCATTTT. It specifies CASSLDRWKQPQHF.

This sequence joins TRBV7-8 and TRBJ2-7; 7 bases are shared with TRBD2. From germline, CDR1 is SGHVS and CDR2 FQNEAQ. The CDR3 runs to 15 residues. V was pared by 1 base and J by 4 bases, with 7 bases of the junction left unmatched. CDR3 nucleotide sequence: TGTGCCAGCAGCTTAGGCCTAGCGGAGCTTTACGAGCAGTACTTC. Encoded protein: CASSLGLAELYEQYF.

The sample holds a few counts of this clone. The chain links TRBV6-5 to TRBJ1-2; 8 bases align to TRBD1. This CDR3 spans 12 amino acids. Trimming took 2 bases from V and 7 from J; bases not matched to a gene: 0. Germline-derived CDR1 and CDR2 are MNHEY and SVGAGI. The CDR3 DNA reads TGTGCCAGCAGTTACGGACAGGGTGGCTACACCTTC. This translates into CASSYGQGGYTF.

CDR3 sequence reads: CAYDGSGANVLTF. CDR3 DNA: TGTGCCTATGATGGTTCTGGGGCCAACGTCCTGACTTTC. This rearrangement joins TRBV30 to TRBJ2-6; D uncertain. The length of the CDR3 is 13 residues. The V and J ends lost 7 bases and 1 base respectively, with 8 bases between them. Per the germline V gene, CDR1 is GTSNPN and CDR2 is SVGIG (reference sequence).

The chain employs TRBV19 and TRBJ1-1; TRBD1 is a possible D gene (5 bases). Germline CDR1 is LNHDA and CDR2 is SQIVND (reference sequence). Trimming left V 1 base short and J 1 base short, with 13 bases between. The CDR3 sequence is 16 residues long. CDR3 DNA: TGTGCCAGTAGTATAGCCCAGGGCTCAGGGAACACTGAAGCTTTCTTT. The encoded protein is CASSIAQGSGNTEAFF. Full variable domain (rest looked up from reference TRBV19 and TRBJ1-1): DGGITQSPKYLFRKEGQNVTLSCEQNLNHDAMYWYRQDPGQGLRLIYYSQIVNDFQKGDIAEGYSVSREKKESFPLTVTSAQKNPTAFYLCASSIAQGSGNTEAFFGQGTRLTVV.

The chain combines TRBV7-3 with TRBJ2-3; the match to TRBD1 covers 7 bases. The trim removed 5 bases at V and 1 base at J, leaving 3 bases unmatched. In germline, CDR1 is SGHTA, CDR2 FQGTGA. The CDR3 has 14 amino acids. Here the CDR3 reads CASSNDRGTDTQYF. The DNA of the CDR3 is TGTGCCAGCAGCAACGACAGGGGCACAGATACGCAGTATTTT.

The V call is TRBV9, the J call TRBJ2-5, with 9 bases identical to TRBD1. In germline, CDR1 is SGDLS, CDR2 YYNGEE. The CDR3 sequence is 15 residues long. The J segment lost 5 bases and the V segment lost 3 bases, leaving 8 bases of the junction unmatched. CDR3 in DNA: TGTGCCAGCAGCGCCGGACAGGGGTTATGGGAGACCCAGTACTTC. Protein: CASSAGQGLWETQYF.

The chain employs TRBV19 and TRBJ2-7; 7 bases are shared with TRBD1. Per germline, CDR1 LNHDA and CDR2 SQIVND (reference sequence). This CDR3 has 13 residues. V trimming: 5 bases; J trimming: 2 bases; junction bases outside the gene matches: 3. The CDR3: CASSWTGPYEQYF. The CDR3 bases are TGTGCCAGTAGTTGGACAGGACCCTACGAGCAGTACTTC.

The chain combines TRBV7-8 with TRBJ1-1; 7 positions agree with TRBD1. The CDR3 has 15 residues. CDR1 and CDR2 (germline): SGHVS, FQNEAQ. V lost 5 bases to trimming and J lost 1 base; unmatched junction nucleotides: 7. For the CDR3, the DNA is TGTGCCAGCAGCCCTACGGGACAGAAGAACACTGAAGCTTTCTTT. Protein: CASSPTGQKNTEAFF.

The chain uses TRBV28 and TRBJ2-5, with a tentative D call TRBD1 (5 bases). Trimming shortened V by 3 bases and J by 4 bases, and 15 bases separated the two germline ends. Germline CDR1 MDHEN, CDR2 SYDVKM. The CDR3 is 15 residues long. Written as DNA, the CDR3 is TGTGCCAGCAGTTTTAGGGGTAGGGTGGCAGAGACCCAGTACTTC. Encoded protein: CASSFRGRVAETQYF.

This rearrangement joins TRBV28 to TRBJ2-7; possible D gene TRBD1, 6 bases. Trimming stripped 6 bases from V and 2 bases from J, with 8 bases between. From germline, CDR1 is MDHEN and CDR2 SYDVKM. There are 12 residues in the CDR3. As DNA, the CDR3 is TGTGCCAGCAGCGGACAGCCCTACGAGCAGTACTTC. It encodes CASSGQPYEQYF.

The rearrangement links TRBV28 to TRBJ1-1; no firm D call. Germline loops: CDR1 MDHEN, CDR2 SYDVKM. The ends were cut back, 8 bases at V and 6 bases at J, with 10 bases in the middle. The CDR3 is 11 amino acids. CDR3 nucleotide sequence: TGTGCCAGCTGGAGTTGGGCTGAAGCTTTCTTT. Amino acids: CASWSWAEAFF.

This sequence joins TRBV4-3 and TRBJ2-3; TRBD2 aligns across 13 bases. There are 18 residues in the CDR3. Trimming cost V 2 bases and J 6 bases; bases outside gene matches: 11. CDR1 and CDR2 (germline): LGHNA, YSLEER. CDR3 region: CASSQRPGLAGVTDTQYF. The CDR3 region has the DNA TGCGCCAGCAGCCAACGCCCCGGACTAGCGGGAGTAACTGATACGCAGTATTTT.

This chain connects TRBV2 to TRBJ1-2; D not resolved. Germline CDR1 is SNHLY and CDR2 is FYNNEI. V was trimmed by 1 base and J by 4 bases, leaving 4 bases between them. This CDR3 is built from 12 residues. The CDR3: CASSEGSYGYTF. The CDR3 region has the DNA TGTGCCAGCAGTGAAGGGTCCTATGGCTACACCTTC.

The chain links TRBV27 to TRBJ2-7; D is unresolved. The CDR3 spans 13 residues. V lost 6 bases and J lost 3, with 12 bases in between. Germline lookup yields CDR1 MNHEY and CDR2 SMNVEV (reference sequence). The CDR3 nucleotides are TGTGCCAGCAGCCCTGGGAACCGCTACGAGCAGTACTTC. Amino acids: CASSPGNRYEQYF.

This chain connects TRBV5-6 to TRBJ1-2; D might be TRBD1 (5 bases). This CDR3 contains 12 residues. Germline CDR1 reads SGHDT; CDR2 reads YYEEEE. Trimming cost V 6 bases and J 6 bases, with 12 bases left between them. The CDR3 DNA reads TGTGCCAGCACCCGCGGGGGGGATGGCTACACCTTC. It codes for CASTRGGDGYTF.

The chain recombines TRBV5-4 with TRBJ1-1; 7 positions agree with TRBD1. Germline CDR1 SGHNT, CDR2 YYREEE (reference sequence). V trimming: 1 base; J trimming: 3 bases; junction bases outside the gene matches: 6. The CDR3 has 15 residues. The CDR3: CASSLTGVDDTEAFF. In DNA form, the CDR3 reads TGTGCCAGCAGCTTGACAGGGGTTGATGACACTGAAGCTTTCTTT.

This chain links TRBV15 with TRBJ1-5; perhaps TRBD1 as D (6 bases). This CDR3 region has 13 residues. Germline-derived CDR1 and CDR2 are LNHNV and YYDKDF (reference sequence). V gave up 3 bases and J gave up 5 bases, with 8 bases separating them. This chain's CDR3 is CATSRDRYQPQHF. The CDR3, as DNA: TGTGCCACCAGCAGGGACAGATATCAGCCCCAGCATTTT.

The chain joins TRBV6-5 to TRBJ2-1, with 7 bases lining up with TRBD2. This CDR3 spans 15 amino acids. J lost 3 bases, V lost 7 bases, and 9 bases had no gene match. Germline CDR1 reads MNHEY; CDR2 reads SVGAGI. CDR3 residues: CASTPSGTNYNEQFF. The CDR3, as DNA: TGTGCCAGCACCCCCAGCGGGACTAACTACAATGAGCAGTTCTTC.

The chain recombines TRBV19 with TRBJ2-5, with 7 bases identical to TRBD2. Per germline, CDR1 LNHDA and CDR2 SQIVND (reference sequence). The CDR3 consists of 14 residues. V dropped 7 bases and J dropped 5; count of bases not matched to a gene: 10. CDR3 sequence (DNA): TGTGCCAGTACCAATCCGGGGACTATCGAGACCCAGTACTTC. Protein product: CASTNPGTIETQYF.

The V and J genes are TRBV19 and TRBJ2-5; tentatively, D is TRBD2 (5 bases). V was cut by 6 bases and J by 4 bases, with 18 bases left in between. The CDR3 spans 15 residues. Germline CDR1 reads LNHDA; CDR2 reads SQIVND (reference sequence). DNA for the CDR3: TGTGCCAGTAGCCCTGAGGGCCCAATGGGAGAGACCCAGTACTTC. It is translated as CASSPEGPMGETQYF. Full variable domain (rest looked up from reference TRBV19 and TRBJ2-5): DGGITQSPKYLFRKEGQNVTLSCEQNLNHDAMYWYRQDPGQGLRLIYYSQIVNDFQKGDIAEGYSVSREKKESFPLTVTSAQKNPTAFYLCASSPEGPMGETQYFGPGTRLLVL.

As DNA, the CDR3 is TGCGCCAGCAGCTTGGCCCCATTGGGCGATTACAATCAGCCCCAGCATTTT. Its translation: CASSLAPLGDYNQPQHF. The V gene is TRBV5-1, the J gene TRBJ1-5; D unclear. Germline assignment: CDR1 SGHRS and CDR2 YFSETQ. This CDR3 has 17 residues. Trimming cost V 0 bases and J 3 bases, with 16 bases left between them.

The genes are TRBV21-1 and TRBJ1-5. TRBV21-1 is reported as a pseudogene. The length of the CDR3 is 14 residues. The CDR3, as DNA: TGTGCCAGCAGCAAAGCGGTCGACAATCAGCCCCAGCATTTT. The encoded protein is CASSKAVDNQPQHF.